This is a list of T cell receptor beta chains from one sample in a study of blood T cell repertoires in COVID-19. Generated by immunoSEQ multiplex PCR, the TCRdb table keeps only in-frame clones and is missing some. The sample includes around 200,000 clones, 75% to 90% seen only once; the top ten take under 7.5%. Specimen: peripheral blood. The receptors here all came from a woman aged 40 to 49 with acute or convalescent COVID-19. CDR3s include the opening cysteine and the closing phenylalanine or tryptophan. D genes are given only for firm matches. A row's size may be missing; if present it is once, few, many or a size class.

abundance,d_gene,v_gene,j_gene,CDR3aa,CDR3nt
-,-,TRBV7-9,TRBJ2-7,CASSLVLTGSSYEQYF,TGTGCCAGCAGCTTAGTTCTCACAGGGAGCTCCTACGAGCAGTACTTC
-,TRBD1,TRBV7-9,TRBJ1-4,CASSLDQGANEKLFF,TGTGCCAGCAGCTTAGATCAGGGGGCAAATGAAAAACTGTTTTTT
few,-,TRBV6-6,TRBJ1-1,CASSGTTTEAFF,TGTGCCAGCAGTGGGACAACGACTGAAGCTTTCTTT
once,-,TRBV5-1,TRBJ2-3,CASSPSRGVITDTQYF,TGCGCCAGCAGCCCCAGCCGCGGGGTAATCACAGATACGCAGTATTTT
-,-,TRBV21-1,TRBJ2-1,CASSKALGRSYNEQFF,TGTGCCAGCAGCAAAGCGTTGGGCCGGTCCTACAATGAGCAGTTCTTC
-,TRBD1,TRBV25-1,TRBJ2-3,CASGLGTGGQYF,TGTGCCAGCGGGCTAGGGACAGGGGGCCAGTATTTT
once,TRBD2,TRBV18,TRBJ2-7,CASSPQGLAAYEQYF,TGTGCCAGCTCACCACAGGGACTAGCGGCCTACGAGCAGTACTTC
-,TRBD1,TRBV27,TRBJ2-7,CASSPGQGEPLSYEQYF,TGTGCCAGCAGTCCCGGACAGGGGGAACCTTTATCCTACGAGCAGTACTTC
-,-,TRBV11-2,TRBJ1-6,CASSPPGPNSPLHF,TGTGCCAGCAGCCCGCCGGGTCCTAATTCGCCCCTCCACTTT
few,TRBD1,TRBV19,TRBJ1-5,CASSTPGTGGSIGNQPQHF,TGTGCCAGTAGTACACCCGGGACAGGGGGGTCGATCGGCAATCAGCCCCAGCATTTT
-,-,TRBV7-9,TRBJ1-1,CASSFGGEVMLANTEAFF,TGTGCCAGCAGCTTTGGGGGGGAAGTTATGCTGGCGAACACTGAAGCTTTCTTT
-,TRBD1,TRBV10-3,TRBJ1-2,CAISEGTANYGYTF,TGTGCCATCAGTGAAGGGACAGCAAACTATGGCTACACCTTC
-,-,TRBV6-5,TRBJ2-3,CASKGPDPFTQYF,TGTGCCAGCAAGGGGCCGGACCCCTTTACGCAGTATTTT
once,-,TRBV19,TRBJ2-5,CASSITGSRGQETQYF,TGTGCCAGTAGTATAACCGGGTCCCGAGGGCAAGAGACCCAGTACTTC
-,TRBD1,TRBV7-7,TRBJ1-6,CASSHSPGQGAIYNSPLHF,TGTGCTAGCAGCCATTCTCCGGGACAGGGGGCGATATATAATTCACCCCTCCACTTT
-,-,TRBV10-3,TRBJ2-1,CAISERGRGLTDNEQFF,TGTGCCATCAGTGAACGGGGTCGGGGACTTACGGACAATGAGCAGTTCTTC
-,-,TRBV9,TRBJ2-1,CASSVVSRSSDWPNEQFF,TGTGCCAGCAGCGTAGTTTCCCGATCCTCCGACTGGCCCAATGAGCAGTTCTTC
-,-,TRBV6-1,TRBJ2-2,CASSELGTTGELFF,TGTGCCAGCAGTGAACTGGGGACAACCGGGGAGCTGTTTTTT
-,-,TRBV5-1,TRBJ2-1,CASSFDLYNEQFF,TGCGCCAGCAGCTTCGACTTGTACAATGAGCAGTTCTTC
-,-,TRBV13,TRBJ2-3,CASSLVRGTDTQYF,TGTGCCAGCAGCTTAGTGCGGGGCACAGATACGCAGTATTTT
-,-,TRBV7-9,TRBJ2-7,CASSFGRGREQYF,TGTGCCAGCAGCTTCGGCAGGGGGAGGGAGCAGTACTTC
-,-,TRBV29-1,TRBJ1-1,CSVEAGTEAFF,TGCAGCGTTGAAGCAGGCACTGAAGCTTTCTTT
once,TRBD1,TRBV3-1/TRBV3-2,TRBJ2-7,CASRLTGSDDEQYF,TGTGCCAGCAGACTGACAGGGTCTGATGACGAGCAGTACTTC
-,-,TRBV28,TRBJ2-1,CASSSGPGSDNEQFF,TGTGCCAGCAGTTCCGGACCGGGGAGTGACAATGAGCAGTTCTTC
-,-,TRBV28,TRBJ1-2,CASATGGRLGYGYTF,TGTGCCAGCGCGACGGGGGGTCGTCTGGGGTATGGCTACACCTTC
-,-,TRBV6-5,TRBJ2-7,CASPGLAFYEQYF,TGTGCCAGCCCGGGACTGGCATTCTACGAGCAGTACTTC
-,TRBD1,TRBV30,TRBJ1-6,CAWSVLTGANSPLHF,TGTGCCTGGAGTGTATTGACAGGGGCTAATTCACCCCTCCACTTT
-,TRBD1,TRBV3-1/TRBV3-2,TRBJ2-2,CASSQGPGQGLGNTGELFF,TGTGCCAGCAGCCAGGGGCCGGGACAGGGGTTGGGGAACACCGGGGAGCTGTTTTTT
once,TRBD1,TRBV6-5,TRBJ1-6,CASSPDRGSPLHF,TGTGCCAGCAGTCCCGACAGGGGTTCACCCCTCCACTTT
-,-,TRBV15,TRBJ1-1,CATSRVGASRPEAFF,TGTGCCACCAGCAGAGTGGGGGCGTCGAGACCAGAAGCTTTCTTT
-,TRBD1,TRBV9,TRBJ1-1,CASSVTDRATAFF,TGTGCCAGCAGCGTAACTGACAGGGCCACAGCTTTCTTT
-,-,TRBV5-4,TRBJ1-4,CASSLTLADRGATGGKLFF,TGTGCCAGCAGTCTGACTTTGGCGGACCGGGGGGCTACAGGCGGGAAACTGTTTTTT
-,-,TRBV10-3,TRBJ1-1,CAISGLRGEQTEAFF,TGTGCCATCAGTGGACTTCGTGGTGAACAAACTGAAGCTTTCTTT
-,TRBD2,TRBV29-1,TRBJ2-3,CSVPRTSAPTDTQYF,TGCAGCGTTCCGAGGACTAGCGCCCCCACAGATACGCAGTATTTT
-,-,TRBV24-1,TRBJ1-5,CATQSHQGLPQHF,TGTGCCACCCAGTCCCACCAGGGCCTACCCCAGCATTTT
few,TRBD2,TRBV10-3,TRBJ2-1,CAISEAGGYNEQFF,TGTGCCATCAGTGAAGCGGGGGGGTACAATGAGCAGTTCTTC
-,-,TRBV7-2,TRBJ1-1,CASSTIQNTEAFF,TGTGCCAGCTCGACAATACAGAACACTGAAGCTTTCTTT
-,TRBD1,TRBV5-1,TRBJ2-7,CASSTGTGTYEQYF,TGCGCCAGCAGCACTGGGACAGGGACCTACGAGCAGTACTTC
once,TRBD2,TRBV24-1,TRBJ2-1,CATSDPLAGQPNEQFF,TGTGCCACCAGTGATCCGCTAGCGGGGCAACCCAATGAGCAGTTCTTC
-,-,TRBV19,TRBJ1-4,CATHRDWDEKLFF,TGTGCCACTCACCGGGACTGGGATGAAAAACTGTTTTTT
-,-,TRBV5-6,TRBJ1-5,CASSPRGGAGQPQHF,TGTGCCAGCAGCCCTCGGGGGGGGGCGGGACAGCCCCAGCATTTT